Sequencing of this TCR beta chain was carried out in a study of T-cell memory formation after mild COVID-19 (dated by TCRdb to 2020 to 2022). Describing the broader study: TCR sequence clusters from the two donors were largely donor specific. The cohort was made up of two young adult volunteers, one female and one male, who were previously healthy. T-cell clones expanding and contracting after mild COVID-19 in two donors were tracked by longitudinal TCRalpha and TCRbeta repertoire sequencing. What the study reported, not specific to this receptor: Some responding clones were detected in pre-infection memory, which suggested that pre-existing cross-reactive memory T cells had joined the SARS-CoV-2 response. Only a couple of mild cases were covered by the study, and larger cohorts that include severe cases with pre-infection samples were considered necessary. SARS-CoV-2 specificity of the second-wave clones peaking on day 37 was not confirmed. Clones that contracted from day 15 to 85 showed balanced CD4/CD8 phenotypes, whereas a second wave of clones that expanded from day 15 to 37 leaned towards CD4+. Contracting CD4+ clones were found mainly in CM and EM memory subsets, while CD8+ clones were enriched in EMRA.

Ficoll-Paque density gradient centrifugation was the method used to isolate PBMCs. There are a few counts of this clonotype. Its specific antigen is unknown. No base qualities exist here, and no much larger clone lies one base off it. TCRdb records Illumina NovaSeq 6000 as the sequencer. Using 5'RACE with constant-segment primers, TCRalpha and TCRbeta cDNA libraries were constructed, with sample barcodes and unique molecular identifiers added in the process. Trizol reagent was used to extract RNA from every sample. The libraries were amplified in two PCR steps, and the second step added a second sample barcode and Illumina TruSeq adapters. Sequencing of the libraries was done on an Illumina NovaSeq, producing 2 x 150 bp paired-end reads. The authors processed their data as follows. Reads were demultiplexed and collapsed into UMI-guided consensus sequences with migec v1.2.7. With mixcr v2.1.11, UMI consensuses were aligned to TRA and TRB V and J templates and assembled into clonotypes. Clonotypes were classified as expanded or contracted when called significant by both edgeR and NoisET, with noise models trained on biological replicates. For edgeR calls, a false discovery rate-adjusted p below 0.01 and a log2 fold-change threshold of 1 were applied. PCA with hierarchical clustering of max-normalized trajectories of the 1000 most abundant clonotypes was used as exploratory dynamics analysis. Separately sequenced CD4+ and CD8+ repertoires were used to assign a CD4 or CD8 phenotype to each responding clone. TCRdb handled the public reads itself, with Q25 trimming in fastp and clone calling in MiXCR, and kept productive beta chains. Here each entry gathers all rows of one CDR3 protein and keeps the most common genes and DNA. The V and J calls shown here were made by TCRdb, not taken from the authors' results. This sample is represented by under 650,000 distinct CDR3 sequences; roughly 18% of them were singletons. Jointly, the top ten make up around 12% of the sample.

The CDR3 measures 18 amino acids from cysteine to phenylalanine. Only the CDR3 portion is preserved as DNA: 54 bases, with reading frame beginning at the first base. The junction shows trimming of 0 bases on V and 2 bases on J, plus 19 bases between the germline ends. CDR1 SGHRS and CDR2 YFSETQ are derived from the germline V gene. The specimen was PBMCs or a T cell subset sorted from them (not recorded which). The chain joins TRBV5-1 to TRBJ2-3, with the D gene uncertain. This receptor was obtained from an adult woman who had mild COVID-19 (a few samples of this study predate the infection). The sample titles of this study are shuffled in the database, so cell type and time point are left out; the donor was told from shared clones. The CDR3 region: CASSLGAGYLAHTDTQYF. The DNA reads TGCGCCAGCAGCTTGGGGGCTGGGTACTTGGCTCACACAGATACGCAGTATTTT.